The 19 T cell receptor beta chains in this list originate from one sample, sequenced in a study of blood T cell repertoires in COVID-19. Measured with immunoSEQ multiplex PCR; TCRdb has only the in-frame clones, and not every one. The table records fewer than 110,000 clones, 85% of them present only once. Input material: peripheral blood. These receptors were taken from a woman between 65 and 79 years old with active or convalescent COVID-19.

Note on this clone: An end of the junction differs from the germline gene, which may be a read error. This CDR3 reads CANSFQRNYGYTF. CDR3 DNA: TGTGCCAACAGTTTCCAGAGGAACTATGGCTACACCTTC. This chain joins TRBV6-2 or TRBV6-3 and TRBJ1-2, with D unresolved. Per the germline V gene, CDR1 is MNHEY and CDR2 is SVGEGT. This CDR3 comprises 13 residues.

The chain uses TRBV25-1 and TRBJ2-7; tentatively, D is TRBD1 (6 bases). CDR3 length: 12 residues. Trimming took off 7 bases at V and 3 bases at J, with 10 bases between the two ends. Germline CDR1 is MGHDK and CDR2 is SYGVNS. The CDR3 reads CASKQGFYEQYF. CDR3 sequence (DNA): TGTGCCAGCAAACAGGGATTCTACGAGCAGTACTTC.

J is TRBJ2-3 and V is TRBV9; 11 bases agree with TRBD2. CDR1 SGDLS and CDR2 YYNGEE come from the germline V gene. V dropped 2 bases and J dropped 6; count of bases not matched to a gene: 8. The CDR3 has 16 amino acids. Here the CDR3 DNA reads TGTGCCAGCAGCGTTTTTAGCGGGGGGGCGGACGATACGCAGTATTTT. Residues: CASSVFSGGADDTQYF.

This chain links TRBV6-5 with TRBJ1-2, with TRBD1 matching 8 bases. Germline V lookup: CDR1 MNHEY, CDR2 SVGAGI. Trimming at V came to 2 bases and at J to 8 bases, leaving 13 bases not matched to a gene. The CDR3 loop spans 16 amino acids. Written as DNA, the CDR3 is TGTGCCAGCAGTTACGGGGGGGGCAGGGGGCCGGAAGGCTACACCTTC. This sequence encodes CASSYGGGRGPEGYTF.

V is TRBV7-9 and J is TRBJ2-2; D is unclear. Trimming shortened V by 5 bases and J by 1 base, and 8 bases separated the two germline ends. The CDR3 runs to 14 residues. CDR1 and CDR2 (germline): SEHNR, FQNEAQ (reference sequence). CDR3 protein: CASSPTRNTGELFF. In nucleotides, the CDR3 is TGTGCCAGCAGCCCGACACGGAACACCGGGGAGCTGTTTTTT.

This sequence joins TRBV21-1 and TRBJ1-2; the table's D call TRBD1 went unverified against the DNA. TRBV21-1 is flagged as a pseudogene. The CDR3 is 16 amino acids. CDR3 loop: CASSDRDRGRDYGYTF. CDR3 nucleotides: TGTGCCAGCAGCGATAGGGACAGGGGGCGCGACTATGGCTACACCTTC.

The V call is TRBV5-5, the J call TRBJ2-2; TRBD1 agrees at 8 bases. In germline, CDR1 is SGHKS, CDR2 YYEKEE (reference sequence). V lost 4 bases to trimming and J lost 0 bases; unmatched junction nucleotides: 2. The CDR3 contains 15 residues. The CDR3 sequence: CASSQGAANTGELFF. The CDR3 DNA follows: TGTGCCAGCAGCCAGGGGGCTGCGAACACCGGGGAGCTGTTTTTT.

V usage is TRBV7-2 and J usage is TRBJ1-3; possible D gene TRBD1, 6 bases. The CDR3 has 13 amino acids. Germline V gene sequence: CDR1 SGHTA, CDR2 FQGNSA. V was clipped by 5 bases and J by 11 bases, with 16 bases between them. CDR3 DNA sequence: TGTGCCAGCAGCGCAACCAGGGGAACGGCCATATATTTT. Residues: CASSATRGTAIYF.

V and J are TRBV5-1 and TRBJ2-7; 14 nucleotides agree with TRBD2. Germline V gene lookup returns CDR1 SGHRS and CDR2 YFSETQ. This CDR3 comprises 16 residues. Trimming took 7 bases from V and 6 from J; bases not matched to a gene: 12. CDR3: CASRISGTSGGSEQYF. The CDR3 DNA reads TGCGCCAGCCGTATTTCCGGGACTAGCGGGGGAAGCGAGCAGTACTTC.

The count of this clone is one. The chain recombines TRBV6-9 with TRBJ2-7; 7 bases line up with TRBD1. Germline V gene sequence: CDR1 MNHGY, CDR2 SVAAGI. Trimming at V came to 8 bases and at J to 0 bases, leaving 7 bases not matched to a gene. CDR3 length: 14 residues. In DNA form, the CDR3 reads TGTGCCAGCCCGCGACAGGGTTACTCCTACGAGCAGTACTTC. Residues: CASPRQGYSYEQYF.

This clone has only one observation. The J gene is TRBJ2-7, the V gene TRBV19; the match to TRBD1 covers 7 bases. V lost 7 bases, J lost 2 bases, and 8 bases stayed unmatched. CDR1 is LNHDA and CDR2 is SQIVND in the germline V gene (reference sequence). The CDR3 extends over 14 amino acids. CDR3 residues: CASTARDRPYEQYF. CDR3 sequence (DNA): TGTGCCAGTACGGCCCGGGACAGACCCTACGAGCAGTACTTC. The full variable domain, in which reference TRBV19 and TRBJ2-7 provide the parts outside the CDR3, is DGGITQSPKYLFRKEGQNVTLSCEQNLNHDAMYWYRQDPGQGLRLIYYSQIVNDFQKGDIAEGYSVSREKKESFPLTVTSAQKNPTAFYLCASTARDRPYEQYFGPGTRLTVT.

The J gene is TRBJ2-1, the V gene TRBV10-3; D may be TRBD2 (5 bases). This CDR3 spans 15 amino acids. V was pared by 4 bases and J by 12 bases, with 22 bases between. Germline values: CDR1 ENHRY, CDR2 SYGVKD. The CDR3 reads CAISGLDSSIEGQFF. The CDR3 bases are TGTGCCATCAGTGGGCTGGATTCATCAATAGAGGGGCAGTTCTTC.

Remarks on this clone: The germline gene is not matched at one end of the junction; a read error may be the cause. The chain links TRBV7-2 to TRBJ1-2, with unresolved D. The CDR3 extends over 13 amino acids. Germline V CDR1 and CDR2: SGHTA, FQGNSA. The CDR3 spells CASTLGVGYGYTF. CDR3 nucleotide sequence: TGTGCCAGCACCTTAGGAGTCGGCTATGGCTACACCTTC.

The rearrangement links TRBV28 to TRBJ2-7; D unclear. The CDR3 has 15 residues. Germline V gene sequence: CDR1 MDHEN, CDR2 SYDVKM. V lost 6 bases and J 2 bases, leaving 17 bases between the germline ends. CDR3 sequence: CASSPVTTHTYEQYF. The CDR3, as DNA: TGTGCCAGCAGCCCAGTGACGACTCACACCTACGAGCAGTACTTC.

The chain combines TRBV3-1 (or the pseudogene TRBV3-2) with TRBJ1-4; 8 nucleotides match TRBD1. The CDR3 loop spans 14 amino acids. Trimming cost V 7 bases and J 7 bases; bases outside gene matches: 8. Germline CDR1 LGHDT, CDR2 YNNKEL (reference sequence). CDR3 protein: CASTARGPGEKLFF. CDR3 in DNA: TGTGCCAGCACCGCCAGGGGGCCGGGTGAAAAACTGTTTTTT.

This chain links TRBV4-1 with TRBJ2-1; TRBD2 aligns across 12 bases. Germline V gene sequence: CDR1 MGHRA, CDR2 YSYEKL. The ends lost 0 bases at V and 3 bases at J; junction bases unmatched: 6. The CDR3 contains 18 residues. The DNA of the CDR3 is TGCGCCAGCAGCCAAGATTGGCTAGCGGGGGGGAACTACAATGAGCAGTTCTTC. It translates to CASSQDWLAGGNYNEQFF.

This clone is a singleton in its sample. The chain links TRBV28 to TRBJ2-1; D remains unclear. Per the germline V gene, CDR1 is MDHEN and CDR2 is SYDVKM. Trimming removed 3 bases from V and 7 bases from J, with 16 bases in between. The length of the CDR3 is 15 residues. CDR3 sequence reads: CASSFSSPSQNEQFF. The DNA of the CDR3 is TGTGCCAGCAGTTTTTCGTCACCCTCCCAGAATGAGCAGTTCTTC.

The rearrangement uses TRBV5-5 and TRBJ2-5; 11 nucleotides line up with TRBD2. V lost 4 bases to trimming and J lost 4 bases; unmatched junction nucleotides: 3. The CDR3 totals 14 residues. Per the germline V gene, CDR1 is SGHKS and CDR2 is YYEKEE (reference sequence). The CDR3 loop is CASSLGTSGETQYF. DNA for the CDR3: TGTGCCAGCAGCCTCGGGACTAGCGGAGAGACCCAGTACTTC.

The count of this clone is one. J is TRBJ1-2 and V is TRBV7-9; D possibly corresponds to TRBD1 (6 bases). The CDR3 has 14 amino acids. V was pared by 5 bases and J by 3 bases, with 13 bases between. Looked up from germline, CDR1 is SEHNR and CDR2 is FQNEAQ (reference sequence). CDR3 DNA: TGTGCCAGCAGCCGCGGCAGGGGTGACTATGGCTACACCTTC. This encodes CASSRGRGDYGYTF.